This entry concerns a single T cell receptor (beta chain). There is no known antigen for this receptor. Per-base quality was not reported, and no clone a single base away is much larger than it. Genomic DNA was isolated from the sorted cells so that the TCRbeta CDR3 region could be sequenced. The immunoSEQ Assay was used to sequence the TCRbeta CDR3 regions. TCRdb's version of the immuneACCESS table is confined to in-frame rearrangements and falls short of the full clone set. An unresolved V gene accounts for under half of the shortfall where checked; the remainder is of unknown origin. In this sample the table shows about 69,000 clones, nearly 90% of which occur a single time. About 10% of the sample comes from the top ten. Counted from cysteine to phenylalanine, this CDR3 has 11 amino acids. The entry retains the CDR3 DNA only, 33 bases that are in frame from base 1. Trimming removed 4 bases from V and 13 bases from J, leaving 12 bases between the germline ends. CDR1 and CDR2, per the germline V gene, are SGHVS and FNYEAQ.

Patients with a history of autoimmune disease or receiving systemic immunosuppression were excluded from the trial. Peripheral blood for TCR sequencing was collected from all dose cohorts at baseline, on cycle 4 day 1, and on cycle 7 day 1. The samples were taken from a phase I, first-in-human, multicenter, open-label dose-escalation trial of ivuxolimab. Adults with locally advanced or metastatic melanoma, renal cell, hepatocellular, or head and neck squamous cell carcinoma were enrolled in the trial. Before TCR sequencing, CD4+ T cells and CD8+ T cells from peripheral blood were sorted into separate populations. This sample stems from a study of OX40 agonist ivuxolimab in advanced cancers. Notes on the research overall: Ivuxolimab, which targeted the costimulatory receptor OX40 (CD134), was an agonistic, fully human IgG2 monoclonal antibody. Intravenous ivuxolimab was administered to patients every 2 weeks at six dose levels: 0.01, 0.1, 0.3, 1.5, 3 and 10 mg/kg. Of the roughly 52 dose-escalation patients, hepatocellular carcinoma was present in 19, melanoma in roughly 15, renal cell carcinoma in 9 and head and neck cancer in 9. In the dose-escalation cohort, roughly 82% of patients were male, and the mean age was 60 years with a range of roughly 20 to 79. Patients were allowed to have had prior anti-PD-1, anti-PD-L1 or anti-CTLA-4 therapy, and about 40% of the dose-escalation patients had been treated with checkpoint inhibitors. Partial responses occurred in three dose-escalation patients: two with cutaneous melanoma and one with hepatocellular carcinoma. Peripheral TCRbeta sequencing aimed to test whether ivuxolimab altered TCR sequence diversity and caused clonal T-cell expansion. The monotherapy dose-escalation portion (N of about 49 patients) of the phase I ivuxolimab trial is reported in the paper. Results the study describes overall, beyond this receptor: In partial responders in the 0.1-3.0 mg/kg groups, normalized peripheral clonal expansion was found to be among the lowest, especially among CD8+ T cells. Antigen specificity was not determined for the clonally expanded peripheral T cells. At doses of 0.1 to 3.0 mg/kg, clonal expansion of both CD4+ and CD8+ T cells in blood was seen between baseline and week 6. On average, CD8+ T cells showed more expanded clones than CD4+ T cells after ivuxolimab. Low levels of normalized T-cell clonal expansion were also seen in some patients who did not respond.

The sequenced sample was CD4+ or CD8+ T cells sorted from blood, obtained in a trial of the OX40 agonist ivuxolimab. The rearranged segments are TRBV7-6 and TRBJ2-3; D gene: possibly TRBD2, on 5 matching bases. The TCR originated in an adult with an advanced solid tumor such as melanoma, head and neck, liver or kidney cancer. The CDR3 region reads CASSSAGTEYF. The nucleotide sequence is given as TGTGCCAGCAGCTCCGCGGGCACGGAGTATTTT.